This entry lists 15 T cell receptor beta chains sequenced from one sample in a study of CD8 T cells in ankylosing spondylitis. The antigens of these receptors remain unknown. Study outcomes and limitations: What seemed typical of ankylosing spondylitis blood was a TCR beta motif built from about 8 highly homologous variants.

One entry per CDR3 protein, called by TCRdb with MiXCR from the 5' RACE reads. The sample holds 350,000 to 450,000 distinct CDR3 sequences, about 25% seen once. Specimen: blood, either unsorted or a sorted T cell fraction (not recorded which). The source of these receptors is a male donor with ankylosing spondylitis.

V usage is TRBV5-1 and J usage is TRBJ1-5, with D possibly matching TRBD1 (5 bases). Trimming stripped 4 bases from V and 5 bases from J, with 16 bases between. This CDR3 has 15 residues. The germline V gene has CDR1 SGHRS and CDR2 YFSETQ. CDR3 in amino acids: CASSRHGAPDQPQHF. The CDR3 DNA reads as TGCGCCAGCAGCCGGCACGGGGCTCCGGATCAGCCCCAGCATTTT.

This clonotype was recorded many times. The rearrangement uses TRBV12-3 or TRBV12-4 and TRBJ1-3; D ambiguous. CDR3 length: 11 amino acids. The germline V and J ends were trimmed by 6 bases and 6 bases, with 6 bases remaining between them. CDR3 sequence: CASSPLNTIYF. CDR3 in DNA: TGTGCCAGCAGCCCGTTAAACACCATATATTTT.

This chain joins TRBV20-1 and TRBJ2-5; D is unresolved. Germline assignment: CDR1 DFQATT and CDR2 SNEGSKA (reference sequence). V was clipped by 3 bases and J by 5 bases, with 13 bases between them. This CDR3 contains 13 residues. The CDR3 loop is CSASFGLGETQYF. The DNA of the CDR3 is TGCAGTGCTAGTTTCGGCCTAGGGGAGACCCAGTACTTC.

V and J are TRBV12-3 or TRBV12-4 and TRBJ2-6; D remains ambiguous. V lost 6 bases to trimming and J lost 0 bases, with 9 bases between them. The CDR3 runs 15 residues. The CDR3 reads CASRSQNSGANVLTF. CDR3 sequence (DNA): TGTGCCAGCAGGTCGCAAAACTCTGGGGCCAACGTCCTGACTTTC.

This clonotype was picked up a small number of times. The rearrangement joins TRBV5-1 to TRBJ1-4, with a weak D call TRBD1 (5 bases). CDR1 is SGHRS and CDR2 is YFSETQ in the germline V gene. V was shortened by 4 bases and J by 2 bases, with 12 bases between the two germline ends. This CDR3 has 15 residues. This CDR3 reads CASSRDGTTNEKLFF. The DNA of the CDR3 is TGCGCCAGCAGCCGGGACGGTACTACTAATGAAAAACTGTTTTTT.

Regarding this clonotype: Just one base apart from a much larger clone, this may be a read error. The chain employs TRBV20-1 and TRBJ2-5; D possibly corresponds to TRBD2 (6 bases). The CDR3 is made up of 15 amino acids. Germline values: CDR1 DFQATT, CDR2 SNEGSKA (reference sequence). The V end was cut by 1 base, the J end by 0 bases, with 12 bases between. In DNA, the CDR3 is TGCAGTGCTAGAGGGTGGGAGGCGCACCAAGAGACCCAGTACTTC. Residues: CSARGWEAHQETQYF.

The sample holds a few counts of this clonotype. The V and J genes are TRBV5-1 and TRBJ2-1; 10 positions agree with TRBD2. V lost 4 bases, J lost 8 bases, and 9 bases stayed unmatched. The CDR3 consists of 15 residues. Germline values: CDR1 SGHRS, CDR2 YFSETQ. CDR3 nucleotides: TGCGCCAGCAGCCCCTCGAGCGGGAGGGGAGATGAGCAGTTCTTC. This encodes CASSPSSGRGDEQFF.

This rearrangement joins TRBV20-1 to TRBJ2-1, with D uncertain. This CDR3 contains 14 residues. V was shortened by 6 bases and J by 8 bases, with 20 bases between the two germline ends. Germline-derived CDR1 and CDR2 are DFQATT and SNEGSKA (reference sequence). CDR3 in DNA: TGCAGTGCGAGGCGGACCCCTCAGGCCGATGAGCAGTTCTTC. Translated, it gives CSARRTPQADEQFF.

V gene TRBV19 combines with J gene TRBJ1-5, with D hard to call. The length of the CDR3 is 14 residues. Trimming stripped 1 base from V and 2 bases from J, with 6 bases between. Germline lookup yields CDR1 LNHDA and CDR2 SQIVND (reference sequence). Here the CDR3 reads CASSIGLGNQPQHF. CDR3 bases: TGTGCCAGTAGTATAGGGTTGGGCAATCAGCCCCAGCATTTT. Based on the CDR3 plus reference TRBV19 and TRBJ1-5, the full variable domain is DGGITQSPKYLFRKEGQNVTLSCEQNLNHDAMYWYRQDPGQGLRLIYYSQIVNDFQKGDIAEGYSVSREKKESFPLTVTSAQKNPTAFYLCASSIGLGNQPQHFGDGTRLSIL.

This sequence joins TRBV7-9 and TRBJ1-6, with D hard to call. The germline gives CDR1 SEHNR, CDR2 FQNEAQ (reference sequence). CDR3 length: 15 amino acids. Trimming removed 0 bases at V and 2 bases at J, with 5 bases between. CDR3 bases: TGTGCCAGCAGCTTAGCCATCACCTATAATTCACCCCTCCACTTT. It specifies CASSLAITYNSPLHF.

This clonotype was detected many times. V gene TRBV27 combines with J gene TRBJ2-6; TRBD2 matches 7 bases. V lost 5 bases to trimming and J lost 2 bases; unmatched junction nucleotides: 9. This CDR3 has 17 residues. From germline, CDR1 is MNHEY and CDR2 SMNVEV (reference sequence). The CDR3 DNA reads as TGTGCCAGCAGTACTGGGGGAGGGAGGCCTGGGGCCAACGTCCTGACTTTC. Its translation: CASSTGGGRPGANVLTF.

CDR3 region: CASSLTPGQGQREQFF. DNA of the CDR3: TGTGCCAGCAGTTTGACCCCCGGACAGGGGCAAAGGGAGCAGTTCTTC. The chain carries TRBV7-9 and TRBJ2-1, with 9 positions matching TRBD1. There are 16 residues in the CDR3. The germline CDR1 and CDR2 sequences are SEHNR and FQNEAQ (reference sequence). The V gene end was trimmed by 6 bases and the J gene end by 10 bases; junction bases not matched to a gene: 16.

CDR3 amino acids: CSASWGAGTEAFF. CDR3 DNA: TGCAGTGCTAGCTGGGGAGCGGGCACTGAAGCTTTCTTT. The V and J genes are TRBV20-1 and TRBJ1-1; D gene unclear. There are 13 residues in the CDR3. The V and J ends lost 3 bases and 4 bases respectively, with 12 bases between them. CDR1 and CDR2 from the germline V gene are DFQATT and SNEGSKA (reference sequence).

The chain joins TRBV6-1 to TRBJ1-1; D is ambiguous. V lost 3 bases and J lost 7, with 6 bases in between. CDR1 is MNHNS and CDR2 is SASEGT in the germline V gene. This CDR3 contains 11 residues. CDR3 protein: CASSEQIEAFF. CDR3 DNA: TGTGCCAGCAGTGAGCAGATTGAAGCTTTCTTT.

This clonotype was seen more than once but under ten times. The DNA for the CDR3 is TGCGCCAGCAGACCCACAGGGGGCCTGGATCAGCCCCAGCATTTT. It is translated as CASRPTGGLDQPQHF. The chain employs TRBV5-1 and TRBJ1-5; 9 bases map to TRBD1. Germline-derived CDR1 and CDR2 are SGHRS and YFSETQ. The CDR3 is 15 residues long. V trimming: 5 bases; J trimming: 5 bases; junction bases outside the gene matches: 8.